This T cell receptor (beta chain) was identified in a study of cytomegalovirus exposure and HLA in healthy donors (dated by TCRdb to 2017 to 2019). About the full investigation: According to an earlier analysis of 450 to 650 of the donors, about 170 million T cells yielded some 110 million unique TCR beta sequences and around 300 Gb of sequence data. In the later analysis, no new phenotypic data were used to find candidate immune exposures; instead, reliance was placed on TCR beta sequences and their occurrence across donors. The number of typed donors differed by locus: roughly 620-630 for A, B, C, DRB1 and DQB1; about 520 for DQA1; around 580 for DPA1; and roughly 490 for DPB1. A later genetic analysis used genome-wide SNP genotypes for about 55% of the 666 donors, treating that subset as a discovery cohort. Among the roughly 400 genotyped donors, 81% belonged to the genetic ancestry cluster associated with self-reported Caucasian donors. Class I and class II HLA loci were covered by the typing at four-digit resolution. An earlier analysis of 587 of the donors used high-throughput TCR beta sequencing to judge whether each TCR beta V gene segment behaved as functional or pseudogenic. The study was designed to test whether signatures of past pathogen exposure could be identified by cataloging public T cell receptors. About 280 gigabases of sequencing data and roughly 80 million unique TCR sequences made up an early release that covered around 640 HLA-typed donors. The study profiled the T cell repertoires of under 850 subjects by immunosequencing and related them to cytomegalovirus serostatus. The study combined high-throughput TCR immunosequencing, statistical association of individual TCRs with disease status, and machine learning to predict cytomegalovirus infection status. A later analysis re-examined previously published TCR beta repertoires from more than 650 donors and added high-resolution HLA genotyping to investigate patterns of TCR occurrence. Five DR-DQ haplotypes were handled as single units for association and clustering, since linkage in the cohort was strong. All discovery cohort repertoires had been generated using a single sequencing platform. A separate validation cohort of over 95 different subjects was used in addition to the 666-subject first cohort. Among 398 genotyped donors of the cohort, an average of about 240,000 unique TCR beta nucleotide sequences was sequenced per donor, of which about 18% were non-productive. Alongside the repertoire data, information on donor age, sex, ethnicity and CMV serostatus was compiled. Results the study describes overall, beyond this receptor: According to a later genetic analysis, donors in an Asian-associated ancestry cluster had fewer N-insertions in productive TCRs than the approximately 670-donor mean. Cytomegalovirus status was reported to be diagnosed by the classifier with high specificity and sensitivity in both the original and validation cohorts. The authors suggested that the approach could potentially be generalized to other disease states and immunological phenotypes. In this cohort, only TCR beta chains were sequenced, and detectable features were limited by the absence of alpha or paired-chain data. Correlated functional status among segregating V segments might reflect linkage disequilibrium, but an unknown experimental factor could not be ruled out. Presence/absence analyses assumed roughly uniform sequencing depth across donors, an assumption that may not hold. Because counts were too low, under 20 rarely observed V segments, including chromosome 9 orphons, were left out of the earlier analysis of about 500 of the donors. A further reported finding was that TCR beta sequences accurately predicted the HLA-A and HLA-B alleles for most subjects in the first cohort. A few of the identified cytomegalovirus-associated TCR beta chains were confirmed in vitro to be specific for cytomegalovirus antigens. Immune exposure information for the cohort was limited to CMV serostatus. The study gave a list of 150 to 200 TCR beta chains associated with cytomegalovirus. Some IMGT-functional V segments, including TRBV6-2 and TRBV6-3, could not be told apart with the 87-base-pair reads, so those segments were excluded. An association between a missense DCLRE1C variant and V-gene and J-gene trimming of TCR beta chains was found in a later genetic analysis and replicated in an independent cohort. In a later analysis, most CMV-associated TCR beta chains were found to appear HLA-restricted, with HLA associations seemingly driven largely by CMV exposure. Specific HLA alleles were associated with 15,000 to 20,000 TCR beta sequences at a false discovery rate of 0.05 in a later analysis. Assigning TCR associations to individual alleles was difficult when HLA alleles, especially DR and DQ, strongly co-occurred. The sequencing pipeline was judged likely to have produced a cluster of highly shared sequence variants as a technical artifact. Most TCR sequences were seen in very few donors, while some public TCRs were found in many individuals. An earlier analysis of around 500 of the donors showed that most TCR beta V segments appeared in productive rearrangements either about 87% or about 30% of the time, which broadly matched IMGT annotations. Several of the top co-occurrence clusters appeared to be linked to parvovirus B19, influenza, CMV and Epstein-Barr virus, according to a later analysis. A later analysis found that HLA-associated TCR beta chains were more clonally expanded and had lower generation probabilities than equally common non-associated chains. According to a later analysis, TCR association rates differed among HLA loci, with DRB1 alleles showing the most associated TCRs and HLA-C alleles showing the fewest. HLA typing was unavailable for some donors at each locus, so association tests used only the typed subset.

From the cysteine up to the phenylalanine, the CDR3 has a length of 15 residues. Only the CDR3 region is kept as DNA, spanning 45 bases read in frame from base 1. CDR1 and CDR2 (SGHNT, YYREEE) derive from the germline V gene (reference sequence). Trimming takes 0 bases from V and 7 bases from J, and the germline ends sit 16 bases apart. On this clone: Its target antigen remains unknown. The record has no base qualities; no much larger clone is one base away.

In total, just over 650 healthy bone marrow donors made up the cohort. At the time of sampling, every cohort member was nominally healthy, though immune exposures that went unrecorded were likely present. The donor tested CMV seronegative and was one of the 352 seronegative cohort members. Each donor provided a peripheral blood sample, and peripheral blood mononuclear cells were used for TCR beta sequencing. Genomic DNA extraction from the blood cell samples was performed with the Qiagen DNeasy Blood Extraction Kit. Library method: the immunoSEQ multiplex PCR assay. The multiplex PCR relied on a mix of 60 forward primers for TCR Vbeta segments and 13 reverse primers for TCR Jbeta segments. Amplification of the CDR3 region of rearranged TCR beta genes was performed with a multiplex PCR assay on genomic DNA. Amplified TCR beta libraries were sequenced as 87-base-pair reads on the Illumina HiSeq System. In the source study's methods: Across the 500 to 750 repertoires, a later analysis counted tens of millions of unique TCR beta chains, 9.5 million to 13 million of which were shared by at least two donors. Raw reads were error-corrected and collapsed into unique sequences by a nearest-neighbor algorithm in which closely related sequences were merged to remove PCR and sequencing errors. V, D and J gene segments were assigned by aligning CDR3 sequences to IMGT reference sequences. For a sequence to be retained, a match of at least six nucleotides to both a V gene segment and a J gene segment was required. Rearrangements were classified as productive when the CDR3 lacked stop codons and remained in frame with V and J, and all other rearrangements were classified as non-productive. CDR3 was defined by IMGT convention, running from the second conserved V-encoded cysteine to the conserved J-encoded phenylalanine. The earlier analysis of roughly 590 of the donors excluded sequences that lacked an unambiguous match to a single V gene segment. In an earlier analysis of a few hundred of the donors, a V segment was called functional when productive rearrangements were above 56.7%, and segregating when the standard deviation between donors exceeded 5%. A statistical classification framework was built for diagnosing cytomegalovirus status from the catalog of TCR beta chain sequences. In a later analysis, TCR nucleotide sequences were compared against IMGT/GENE-DB human TR gene sequences so that V and J genes could be assigned. Using the TCRdist pipeline, a later analysis assigned CDR3 sequences along with most-parsimonious VDJ recombination scenarios. In a later analysis, each TCR beta chain was defined by its CDR3 amino acid sequence together with its V-gene family, and reads lacking a unique V-gene family were excluded. In a later analysis, 450 to 600 highly shared, low-generation-probability nucleotide sequences were removed to address suspected cross-contamination and a sequencing artifact. A later analysis calculated a clonal expansion index for each public chain from normalized within-repertoire ranks of inferred template counts. In a later analysis, generation probabilities were computed using a VDJ recombination model fitted to out-of-frame rearrangements, and the results were checked against IGoR. In a later analysis, TCR-TCR, TCR-HLA and TCR-CMV co-occurrence was scored with hypergeometric tests, and a repertoire-size bias correction was applied to TCR pairs. A later analysis estimated false discovery rates by permuting HLA or CMV assignments 20 times. In a later analysis, co-occurring TCRs were grouped with DBSCAN, and TCRdist sequence similarity was added when clustering was performed within HLA-allele-positive subsets. Repertoires with fewer than 30,000 or more than 120,000 public chains were left out of co-occurrence clustering, as were a handful of repertoires with anomalous nucleotide sharing. The clones in this table, taken by TCRdb from immuneACCESS, are in-frame only. Not every clone is retained; where verified, under half of the shortfall comes from an unresolved V gene, and the cause of the rest is unknown. D and trimming were read from the DNA, whereas the V and J calls and clone size are those reported in that table. The table for this sample lists about 150,000 clones; roughly 82% of them were counted only once. The ten most abundant clones make up roughly 7.3% of the sample.

This clonotype was obtained from a man in his thirties or forties in good health and CMV-seronegative. The sequenced sample consisted of PBMCs. The chain employs TRBV5-4 and TRBJ1-2; TRBD1 is a possible D gene, resting on 5 matching bases. The DNA sequence follows: TGTGCCAGCAGCTTGGGCCAGGGTGTGATATTTGGCTACACCTTC. Its protein product is CASSLGQGVIFGYTF.